This is a list of T cell receptor beta chains from one sample in a study of tumor-infiltrating lymphocytes in primary liver carcinoma. TCRdb redid the calling of the multiplex PCR reads with MiXCR, one entry per CDR3 protein. The table has roughly 190,000 distinct CDR3 sequences, around four fifths seen once. Input material: tumor tissue from primary liver carcinoma. Every receptor here comes from a man aged 35-49 years with primary liver carcinoma and hepatitis B virus infection. CDR3s leave out the opening cysteine and the closing phenylalanine or tryptophan. Each record gives: D gene, V gene, CDR3 protein. D genes are given only for firm matches.

. TRBV13 AISLNRDYGYT
TRBD2 TRBV6-2/TRBV6-3 ASSYRISGVAKNIQY
TRBD2 TRBV29-1 SVVLISGINEPF
TRBD1 TRBV6-1 ASSVTGGFGKNIQW
TRBD2 TRBV7-8 ASGFTSVYEQY
TRBD1 TRBV5-5 ASSLGQTFSNQPQH
. TRBV11-2 ASSLVGATGSNQPQH
. TRBV29-1 SVLPNMDMNGYT
TRBD1 TRBV6-1 DSRIDRAYSNQSQH
. TRBV6-9 ASSLTGRDTTDSQY
. TRBV5-1 ASSAVRGYTEAF
. TRBV5-4 DSRIVLNTEAF
TRBD1 TRBV5-4 ASSEDRVASGVNVLT
. TRBV4-3 ASSQDYSYGQY
TRBD2 TRBV11-2 ASSPRPLAGDSHEQF
. TRBV5-4 ASSPPQVGETLY
. TRBV6-6 AIKSSYNSPLH
TRBD2 TRBV29-1 SVGTSRANTGELF
TRBD2 TRBV12-3/TRBV12-4 ASSPPLAEGRSTDTQY
. TRBV30 AWNPSTYIEAF
TRBD1 TRBV6-2/TRBV6-3 ASRTGWETQY
. TRBV6-1 ASSEARVSYEQY
. TRBV11-2 ASSPPDQADTQY
. TRBV7-9 VSRWDNTEAS